The next 2 T cell receptor beta chains were all read from a single sample in a study of shared clonotypes between healthy human individuals. TCRdb keeps only in-frame clones here, not all; method: immunoSEQ multiplex PCR. Of 2,500,000 or so clones in the sample, over 85% were seen once. Material for sequencing was naive CD4+ T cells sorted from blood. Stated subset: CD45RA+ positively selected. These receptors all come from a man aged 18-30 years in good health.

The J gene is TRBJ1-4, the V gene TRBV28, with 7 bases fitting TRBD1. Germline CDR1 is MDHEN and CDR2 is SYDVKM. This CDR3 comprises 17 residues. J was trimmed by 0 bases and V by 2 bases; bases with no gene match: 6. The chain's CDR3 is CASSLLGQGATNEKLFF. The CDR3 region has the DNA TGTGCCAGCAGTTTACTAGGCCAGGGGGCAACTAATGAAAAACTGTTTTTT.

The chain carries TRBV11-3 and TRBJ2-2; a possible D gene is TRBD1 (5 bases). The V gene's germline CDR1 is SGHNT and CDR2 YENEEA. This CDR3 has 17 amino acids. V gave up 2 bases and J gave up 0 bases, with 13 bases separating them. The CDR3 DNA is TGTGCCAGCAGCTTAAGGGGATCCCTCGCGAACACCGGGGAGCTGTTTTTT. This gives the protein CASSLRGSLANTGELFF.